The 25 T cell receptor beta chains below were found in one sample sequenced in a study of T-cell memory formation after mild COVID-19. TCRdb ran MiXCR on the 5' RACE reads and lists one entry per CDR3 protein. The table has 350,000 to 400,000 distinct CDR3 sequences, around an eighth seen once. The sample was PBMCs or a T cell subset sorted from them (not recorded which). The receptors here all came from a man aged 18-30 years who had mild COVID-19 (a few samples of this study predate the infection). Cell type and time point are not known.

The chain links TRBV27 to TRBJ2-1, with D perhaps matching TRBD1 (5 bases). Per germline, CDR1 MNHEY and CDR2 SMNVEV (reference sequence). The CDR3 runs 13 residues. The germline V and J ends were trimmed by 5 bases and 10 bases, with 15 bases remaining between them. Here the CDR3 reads CASSPGQGREQFF. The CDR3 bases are TGTGCCAGCAGTCCCGGGCAGGGAAGAGAGCAGTTCTTC.

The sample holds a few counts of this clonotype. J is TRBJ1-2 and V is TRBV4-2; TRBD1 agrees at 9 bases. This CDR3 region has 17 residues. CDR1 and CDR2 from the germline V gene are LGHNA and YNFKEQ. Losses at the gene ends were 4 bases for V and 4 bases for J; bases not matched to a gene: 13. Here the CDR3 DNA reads TGTGCCAGCAGCCCTCAAGGGACAGGGATTCTTGGCTATGGCTACACCTTC. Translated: CASSPQGTGILGYGYTF.

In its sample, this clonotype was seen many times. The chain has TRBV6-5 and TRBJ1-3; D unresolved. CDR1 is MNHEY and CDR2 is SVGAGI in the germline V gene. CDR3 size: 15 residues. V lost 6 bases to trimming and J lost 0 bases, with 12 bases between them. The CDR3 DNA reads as TGTGCCAGCAGGGGAGGCAGTATCTCTGGAAACACCATATATTTT. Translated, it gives CASRGGSISGNTIYF.

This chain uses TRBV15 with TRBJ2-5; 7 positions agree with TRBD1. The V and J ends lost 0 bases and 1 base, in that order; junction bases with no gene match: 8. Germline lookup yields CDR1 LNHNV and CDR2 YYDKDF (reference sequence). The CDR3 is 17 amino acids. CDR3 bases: TGTGCCACCAGCAGAGATCCAGGACAGGCTAGCCAAGAGACCCAGTACTTC. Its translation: CATSRDPGQASQETQYF. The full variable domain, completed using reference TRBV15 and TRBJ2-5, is DAMVIQNPRYQVTQFGKPVTLSCSQTLNHNVMYWYQQKSSQAPKLLFHYYDKDFNNEADTPDNFQSRRPNTSFCFLDIRSPGLGDTAMYLCATSRDPGQASQETQYFGPGTRLLVL.

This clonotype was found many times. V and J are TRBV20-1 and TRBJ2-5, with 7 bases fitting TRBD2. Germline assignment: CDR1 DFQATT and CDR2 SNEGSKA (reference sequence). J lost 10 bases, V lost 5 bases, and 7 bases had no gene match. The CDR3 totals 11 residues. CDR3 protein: CSAAGTTDQYF. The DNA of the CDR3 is TGCAGTGCTGCCGGGACTACAGACCAGTACTTC.

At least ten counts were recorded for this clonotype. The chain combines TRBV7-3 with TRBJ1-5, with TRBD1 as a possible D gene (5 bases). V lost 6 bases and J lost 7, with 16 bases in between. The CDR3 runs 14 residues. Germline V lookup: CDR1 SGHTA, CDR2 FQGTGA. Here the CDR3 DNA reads TGTGCCAGCAGACCAACAGGCCGAGGGCAGCCCCAGCATTTT. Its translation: CASRPTGRGQPQHF.

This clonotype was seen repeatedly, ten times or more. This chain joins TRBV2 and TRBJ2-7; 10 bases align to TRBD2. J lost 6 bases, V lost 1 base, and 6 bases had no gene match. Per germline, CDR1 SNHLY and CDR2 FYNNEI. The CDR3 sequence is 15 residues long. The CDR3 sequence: CASSEDPAGGREQYF. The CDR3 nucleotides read TGTGCCAGCAGTGAAGACCCAGCGGGGGGGCGCGAGCAGTACTTC. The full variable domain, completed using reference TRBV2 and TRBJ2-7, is EPEVTQTPSHQVTQMGQEVILRCVPISNHLYFYWYRQILGQKVEFLVSFYNNEISEKSEIFDDQFSVERPDGSNFTLKIRSTKLEDSAMYFCASSEDPAGGREQYFGPGTRLTVT.

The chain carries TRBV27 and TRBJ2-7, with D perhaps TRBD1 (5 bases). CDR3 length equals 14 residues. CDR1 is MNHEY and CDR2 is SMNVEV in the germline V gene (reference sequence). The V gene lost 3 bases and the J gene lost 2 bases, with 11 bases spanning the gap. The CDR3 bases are TGTGCCAGCAGTTTCCAGGGATTCGCCTACGAGCAGTACTTC. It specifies CASSFQGFAYEQYF.

The CDR3 nucleotides are TGCGCCAGCAGCTTGTATCCCGGGGCCCACTCTCAGCCCCAGCATTTT. It specifies CASSLYPGAHSQPQHF. The chain uses TRBV5-1 and TRBJ1-5; possibly TRBD1 for D (5 bases). CDR3 length equals 16 residues. Germline V CDR1 and CDR2: SGHRS, YFSETQ. The germline V and J ends were trimmed by 1 base and 6 bases, with 17 bases remaining between them.

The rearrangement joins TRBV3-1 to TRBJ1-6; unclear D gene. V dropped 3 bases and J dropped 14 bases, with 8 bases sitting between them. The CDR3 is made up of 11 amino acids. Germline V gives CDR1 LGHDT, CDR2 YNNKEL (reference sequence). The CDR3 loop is CASSQAGTLHF. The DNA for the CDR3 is TGTGCCAGCAGCCAGGCTGGGACCCTCCACTTT.

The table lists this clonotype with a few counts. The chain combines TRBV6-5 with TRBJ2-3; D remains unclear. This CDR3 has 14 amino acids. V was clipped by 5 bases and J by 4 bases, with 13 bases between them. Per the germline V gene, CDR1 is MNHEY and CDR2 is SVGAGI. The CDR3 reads CASSRWEDADTQYF. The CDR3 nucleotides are TGTGCCAGCAGTCGTTGGGAAGATGCAGATACGCAGTATTTT.

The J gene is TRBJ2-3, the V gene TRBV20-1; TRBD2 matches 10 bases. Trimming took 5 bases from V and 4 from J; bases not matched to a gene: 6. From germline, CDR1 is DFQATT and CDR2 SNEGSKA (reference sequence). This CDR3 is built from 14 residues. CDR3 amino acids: CSAWSGGAADTQYF. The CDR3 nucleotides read TGCAGTGCTTGGAGCGGGGGGGCCGCAGATACGCAGTATTTT.

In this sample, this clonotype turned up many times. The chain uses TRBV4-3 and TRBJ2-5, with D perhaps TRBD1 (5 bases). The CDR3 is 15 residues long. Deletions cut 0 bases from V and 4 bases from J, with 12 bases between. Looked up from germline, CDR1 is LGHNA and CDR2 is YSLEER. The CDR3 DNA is TGCGCCAGCAGCCAAGATCTAACAGGTGGAGAGACCCAGTACTTC. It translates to CASSQDLTGGETQYF.

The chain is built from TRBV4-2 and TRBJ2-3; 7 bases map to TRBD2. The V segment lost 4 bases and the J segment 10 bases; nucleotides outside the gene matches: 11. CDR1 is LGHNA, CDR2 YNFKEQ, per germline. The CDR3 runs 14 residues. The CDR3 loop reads CASSRRGVESAQYF. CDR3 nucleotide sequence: TGTGCCAGCAGCCGCCGGGGGGTAGAGTCCGCGCAGTATTTT.

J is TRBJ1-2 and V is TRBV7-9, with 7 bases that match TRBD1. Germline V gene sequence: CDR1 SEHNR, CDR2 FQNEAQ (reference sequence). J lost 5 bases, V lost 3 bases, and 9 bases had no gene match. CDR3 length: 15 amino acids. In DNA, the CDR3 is TGTGCCAGCAGCTTGGGTGACAGGGAGGCGTATGGCTACACCTTC. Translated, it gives CASSLGDREAYGYTF. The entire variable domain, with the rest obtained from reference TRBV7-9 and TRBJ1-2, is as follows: DTGVSQNPRHKITKRGQNVTFRCDPISEHNRLYWYRQTLGQGPEFLTYFQNEAQLEKSRLLSDRFSAERPKGSFSTLEIQRTEQGDSAMYLCASSLGDREAYGYTFGSGTRLTVV.

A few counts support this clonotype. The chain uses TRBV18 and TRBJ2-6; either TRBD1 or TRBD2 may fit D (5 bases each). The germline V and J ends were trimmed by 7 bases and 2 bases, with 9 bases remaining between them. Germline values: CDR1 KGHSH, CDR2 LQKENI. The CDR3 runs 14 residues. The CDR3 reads CASYGTAGANVLTF. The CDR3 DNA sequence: TGTGCCAGCTACGGGACCGCTGGGGCCAACGTCCTGACTTTC.

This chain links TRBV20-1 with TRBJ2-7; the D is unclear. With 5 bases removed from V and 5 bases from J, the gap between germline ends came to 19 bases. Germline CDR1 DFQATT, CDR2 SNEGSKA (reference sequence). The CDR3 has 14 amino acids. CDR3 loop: CSARSDVRPDEQYF. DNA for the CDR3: TGCAGTGCTCGCAGCGACGTGAGGCCGGACGAGCAGTACTTC.

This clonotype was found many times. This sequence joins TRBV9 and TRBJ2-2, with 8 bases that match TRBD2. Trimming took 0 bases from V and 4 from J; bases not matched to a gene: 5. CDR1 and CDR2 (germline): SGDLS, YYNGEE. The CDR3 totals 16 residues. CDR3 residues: CASSVGVAGSTGELFF. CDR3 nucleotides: TGTGCCAGCAGCGTAGGCGTAGCGGGGTCCACCGGGGAGCTGTTTTTT.

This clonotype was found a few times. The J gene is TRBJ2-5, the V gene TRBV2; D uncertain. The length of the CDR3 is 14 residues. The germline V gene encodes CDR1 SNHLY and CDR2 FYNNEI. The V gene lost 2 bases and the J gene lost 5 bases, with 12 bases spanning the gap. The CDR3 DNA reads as TGTGCCAGCAGTGAACGCACCTTCGAGGAGACCCAGTACTTC. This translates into CASSERTFEETQYF.

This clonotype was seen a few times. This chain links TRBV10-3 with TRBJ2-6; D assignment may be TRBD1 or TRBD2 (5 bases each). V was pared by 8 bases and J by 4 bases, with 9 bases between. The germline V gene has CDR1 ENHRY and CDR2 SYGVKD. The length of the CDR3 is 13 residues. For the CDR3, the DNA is TGTGCCATCGGGGGTGCGGGGGCCAACGTCCTGACTTTC. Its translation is CAIGGAGANVLTF.

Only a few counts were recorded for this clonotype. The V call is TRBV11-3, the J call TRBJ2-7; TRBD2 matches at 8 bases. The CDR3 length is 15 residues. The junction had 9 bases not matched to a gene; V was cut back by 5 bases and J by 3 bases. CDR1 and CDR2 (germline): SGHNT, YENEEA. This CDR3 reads CASSRRLANFYEQYV. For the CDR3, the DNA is TGTGCCAGCAGCAGAAGACTAGCGAACTTCTACGAGCAGTACGTC.

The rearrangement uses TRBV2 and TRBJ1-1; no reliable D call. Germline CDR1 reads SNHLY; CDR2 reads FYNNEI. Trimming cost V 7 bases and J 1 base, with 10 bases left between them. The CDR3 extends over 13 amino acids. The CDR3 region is CASTRPSNTEAFF. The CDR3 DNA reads TGTGCCAGCACTCGGCCGTCGAACACTGAAGCTTTCTTT.

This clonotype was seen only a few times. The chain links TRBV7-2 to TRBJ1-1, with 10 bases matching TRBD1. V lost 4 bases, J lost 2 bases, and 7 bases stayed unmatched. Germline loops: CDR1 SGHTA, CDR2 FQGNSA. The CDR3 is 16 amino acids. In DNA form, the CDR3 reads TGTGCCAGCAGCTCCGCCGGGACAGGGGTAAACACTGAAGCTTTCTTT. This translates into CASSSAGTGVNTEAFF.

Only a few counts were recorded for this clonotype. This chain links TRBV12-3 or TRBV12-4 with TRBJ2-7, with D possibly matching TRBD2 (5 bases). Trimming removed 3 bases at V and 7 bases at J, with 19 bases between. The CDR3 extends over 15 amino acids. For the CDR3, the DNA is TGTGCCAGCAGTTTGGCGGGTTGGGAGTCGGGGGAGCAGTACGTC. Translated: CASSLAGWESGEQYV.

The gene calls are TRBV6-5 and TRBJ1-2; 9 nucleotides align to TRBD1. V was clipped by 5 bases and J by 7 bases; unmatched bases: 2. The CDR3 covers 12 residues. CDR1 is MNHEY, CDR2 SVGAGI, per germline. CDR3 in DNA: TGTGCCAGCAGTCCACAGGGGGCTGGCTACACCTTC. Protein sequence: CASSPQGAGYTF.